The clone carrying this TCR beta chain was seen a handful of times. Antigen unknown. This entry comes from a study of response to subunit inactivated influenza vaccine. This CDR3 is built from 14 residues. Deletions cut 3 bases from V and 7 bases from J, with 13 bases between. Looked up from germline, CDR1 is LNHNV and CDR2 is YYDKDF (reference sequence). General study results and limits: The authors offered the suggestion that each seasonal influenza vaccination recruits few new T cells.

MiXCR, run by TCRdb on the RT-PCR reads, gives a single entry per CDR3 protein. The table includes 550,000 to 800,000 distinct CDR3 sequences, approximately 15% detected once. This receptor was obtained from a man aged 50-60 years who received an inactivated influenza vaccine. The rearrangement links TRBV15 to TRBJ1-5; no firm D call. The material was PBMCs from blood, obtained approximately 15 days before vaccination. The CDR3 loop reads CATSSLLDWQPQHF. CDR3 nucleotide sequence: TGTGCCACCAGCAGTCTCCTGGATTGGCAGCCCCAGCATTTT. The variable domain in full, completed from reference TRBV15 and TRBJ1-5, reads DAMVIQNPRYQVTQFGKPVTLSCSQTLNHNVMYWYQQKSSQAPKLLFHYYDKDFNNEADTPDNFQSRRPNTSFCFLDIRSPGLGDTAMYLCATSSLLDWQPQHFGDGTRLSIL.